The TCR beta chain under discussion was sequenced for a study of shared clonotypes between healthy human individuals. The donors were adults (healthy and HIV-negative) with no recent acute infections or vaccinations. Points on this clone: As yet, its antigen is unknown.

CDR1 is SEHNR, CDR2 FQNEAQ, per germline (reference sequence). This CDR3 comprises 16 residues. The V and J ends lost 5 bases and 4 bases respectively, with 18 bases between them. Study findings and constraints: Represented diversity (both genetic and exposure-history) was limited by the small number of donors. Estimated richness values were generally larger in naive subsets than in memory subsets. The study found lower generation probabilities in non-shared clonotypes than in those shared by all four donors.

Assay: immunoSEQ multiplex PCR; the TCRdb copy retains only in-frame clones and omits some. The sample lists 950,000 to 1,300,000 clones, about 77% occurring once. The sequence derives from a man between 18 and 29 years old in good health. Sequencing input: memory CD4+ T cells sorted from blood. Subset denoted: CD45RA-negative fraction. The V call is TRBV7-9, the J call TRBJ1-3; no firm D call. The CDR3 DNA reads TGTGCCAGCAGCCCCCCGGGGAGGGCGGAGGGAAACACCATATATTTT. Residues: CASSPPGRAEGNTIYF.